This record looks at one TCR beta chain sequence and its context. The data originate from a study of blood T cell repertoires in COVID-19. Study processing details: Researchers report that nucleated cell counts were estimated from reference gene primer amplification. The repertoire was sequenced with immunoSEQ multiplex PCR; TCRdb's copy has only in-frame clones and lacks some. The DNA was the basis for D and trimming; V, J and clone size are from that table. Here the sample spans 50,000 to 70,000 clones, more than 75% being singletons. Looked up from germline, CDR1 is MNHNY and CDR2 is SVGAGI (reference sequence). The V and J ends lost 5 bases and 1 base respectively, with 21 bases between them. The CDR3 extends over 18 amino acids.

The receptor's source is a man aged 50 to 59 with active or convalescent COVID-19. The sample taken for sequencing was peripheral blood. The chain recombines TRBV6-6 with TRBJ2-1; TRBD2 might be the D (5 bases). CDR3 coding DNA: TGTGCCAGCAGTCATCAGCGGCCTTACGCGGATTCCTACAATGAGCAGTTCTTC. Amino acid sequence: CASSHQRPYADSYNEQFF.